Listed below are T cell receptor beta chains from one sample, sequenced in a study of T cells after yellow fever vaccination. Using its own MiXCR run on the 5' RACE reads, TCRdb lists one record per CDR3 protein. In the table there are under 500,000 distinct CDR3 sequences, approximately 18% of which are singletons. The sample here was PBMCs, taken before the yellow fever booster vaccination. The receptors come from a man aged 18-30 years who received the YFV17D yellow fever vaccine. Both conserved end residues are part of each CDR3. The D gene is left open where the match is weak. Clone sizes are given selectively: once, few, many, or a class where the clone is expanded.

TRBD2	NA	TRBJ2-5	TRBV4-2	TGTGCCAGCAGCCCGTGGGAGGGGACGGAAGAGACCCAGTACTTC	CASSPWEGTEETQYF
NA	NA	TRBJ2-5	TRBV5-5	TGTGCCAGCAGCTTAGGGGGGCGGGCCCTACGGAACCAAGAGACCCAGTACTTC	CASSLGGRALRNQETQYF
TRBD1	NA	TRBJ1-2	TRBV5-5	TGTGCCAGCAGCCCGGGGACAGGGGCCGGTAACTATGGCTACACCTTC	CASSPGTGAGNYGYTF
NA	NA	TRBJ1-3	TRBV27	TGTGCCAGCAGTTTAAAGGGGTTTCCTGGAAACACCATATATTTT	CASSLKGFPGNTIYF
TRBD1	NA	TRBJ1-2	TRBV12-3/TRBV12-4	TGTGCCAGCAGTTGGGACAGATCCTATGGCTACACCTTC	CASSWDRSYGYTF
NA	NA	TRBJ2-5	TRBV7-6	TGTGCCAGCAGCCTGATTCGGGCGGGGGAGACCCAGTACTTC	CASSLIRAGETQYF
NA	NA	TRBJ1-4	TRBV15	TGTGCCACCAGCAGAGAGGGGAGGGAAAAACTGTTTTTT	CATSREGREKLFF
NA	NA	TRBJ1-5	TRBV4-3	TGCGCCAGCAGCCAAGATATGGGACCGCAGCCCCAGCATTTT	CASSQDMGPQPQHF
NA	NA	TRBJ2-5	TRBV5-5	TGTGCCAGCAGCTTACATAGCGGTACCCCCCCCCAGTACTTC	CASSLHSGTPPQYF
TRBD1	few	TRBJ2-2	TRBV6-1	TGTGCCAGCAGTGCCCCACAGGGGTGGGACACCGGGGAGCTGTTTTTT	CASSAPQGWDTGELFF
NA	many	TRBJ2-1	TRBV5-1	TGCGCCAGCAGCTTGGAAGGGGCGCAGTTCTTC	CASSLEGAQFF
NA	few	TRBJ1-2	TRBV6-2/TRBV6-3	TGTGCCAGCAGCGCGGGAGGGATCGGCTACACCTTC	CASSAGGIGYTF